This T cell receptor beta chain was sequenced for a study of blood T cells in healthy people across ages. This CDR3 is 14 amino acids long. Trimming cost V 1 base and J 2 bases; bases outside gene matches: 5. Per germline, CDR1 SQVTM and CDR2 ANQGSEA. This clonotype was recorded many times. The second PCR ran roughly 6 to 11 cycles with a sample-barcoded 5' primer and J-beta primers. A single record per CDR3 protein comes from TCRdb applying MiXCR to the 5' RACE reads. The sample consists of roughly 800,000 distinct CDR3 sequences, around 25% of them appearing once. This sample was shared with a second study, whose subject was T cells of mothers and their children.

The sample taken for sequencing was blood. The clonotype originates from a boy aged 5-17 years in good health. The chain links TRBV29-1 to TRBJ2-7, with 7 bases identical to TRBD1. The CDR3 here is CSVEGNRGPYEQYF. The CDR3 region has the DNA TGCAGCGTTGAAGGGAACAGGGGTCCCTACGAGCAGTACTTC.